One and the same sample provided the 2 T cell receptor beta chains below, sequenced in a study of blood T cell repertoires in COVID-19. Some clones are missing from TCRdb's copy, which holds only in-frame ones; the method was immunoSEQ multiplex PCR. The repertoire holds roughly 250,000 clones, roughly 89% seen once, with 2.5% to 3% in the top ten. Sequenced material: PBMCs or T cells enriched from blood (not recorded which). These TCRs come from a young woman with acute COVID-19.

This chain connects TRBV29-1 to TRBJ1-1, with TRBD1 matching 7 bases. The CDR3 runs to 15 residues. Germline CDR1 reads SQVTM; CDR2 reads ANQGSEA. Unmatched junction bases numbered 13, after V lost 5 bases and J lost 4 bases. The CDR3 spells CSVSPDRAGFTEAFF. CDR3 DNA: TGCAGCGTTTCCCCCGACAGGGCAGGTTTCACTGAAGCTTTCTTT. Supplemented by reference TRBV29-1 and TRBJ1-1, the full variable domain reads SAVISQKPSRDICQRGTSLTIQCQVDSQVTMMFWYRQQPGQSLTLIATANQGSEATYESGFVIDKFPISRPNLTFSTLTVSNMSPEDSSIYLCSVSPDRAGFTEAFFGQGTRLTVV.

This clone was seen more than once but under ten times. The chain carries TRBV2 and TRBJ1-1; tentatively, D is TRBD1 (5 bases). The V and J ends lost 6 bases and 0 bases respectively, with 14 bases between them. Germline values: CDR1 SNHLY, CDR2 FYNNEI. The CDR3 runs 15 residues. CDR3 DNA sequence: TGTGCCAGCAGCGCGGACAAACGCTTGAACACTGAAGCTTTCTTT. Translated, it gives CASSADKRLNTEAFF.